The 14 T cell receptor beta chains below all came from one sample that was sequenced in a study of blood T cell repertoires in COVID-19. Clones were sequenced by immunoSEQ multiplex PCR, and TCRdb holds only the in-frame ones, with some missing. The repertoire holds some 350,000 clones, with 70% to 90% as singletons. Sequencing was done on a sample of peripheral blood. Source of these receptors: a human donor in a cohort sampled during active COVID-19.

The V call is TRBV13, the J call TRBJ2-5; 9 bases agree with TRBD2. The CDR3 is 17 amino acids. The V gene's germline CDR1 is PRHDT and CDR2 FYEKMQ (reference sequence). V trimming: 4 bases; J trimming: 4 bases; junction bases outside the gene matches: 13. The CDR3 bases are TGTGCCAGCAGCTCCCGCGGGGAAGCGGGAGGTTTAGAGACCCAGTACTTC. Amino acids: CASSSRGEAGGLETQYF.

The genes are TRBV28 and TRBJ2-7, with TRBD1 identical over 9 bases. This CDR3 is 14 amino acids long. Germline V CDR1 and CDR2: MDHEN, SYDVKM. V lost 7 bases to trimming and J lost 0 bases; unmatched junction nucleotides: 4. The CDR3 reads CASKVTGGSYEQYF. CDR3 DNA: TGTGCCAGCAAGGTGACAGGGGGCTCCTACGAGCAGTACTTC.

In its sample, this clone was seen once. The chain combines TRBV5-4 with TRBJ2-1; 11 bases fit TRBD2. CDR3 length: 16 amino acids. The germline gives CDR1 SGHNT, CDR2 YYREEE (reference sequence). V was clipped by 2 bases and J by 8 bases; unmatched bases: 9. The CDR3 here is CASSFDRGTSGHEQFF. CDR3 nucleotides: TGTGCCAGCAGCTTCGACAGGGGGACTAGCGGCCATGAGCAGTTCTTC.

This chain joins TRBV19 and TRBJ1-1; 8 bases fit TRBD1. The CDR3 sequence is 13 residues long. Per germline, CDR1 LNHDA and CDR2 SQIVND (reference sequence). The V segment lost 3 bases and the J segment 6 bases; nucleotides outside the gene matches: 3. This CDR3 reads CASSITGGAEAFF. Written as DNA, the CDR3 is TGTGCCAGTAGTATCACAGGGGGTGCTGAAGCTTTCTTT. Drawing the rest from reference TRBV19 and TRBJ1-1, the complete variable domain is DGGITQSPKYLFRKEGQNVTLSCEQNLNHDAMYWYRQDPGQGLRLIYYSQIVNDFQKGDIAEGYSVSREKKESFPLTVTSAQKNPTAFYLCASSITGGAEAFFGQGTRLTVV.

The CDR3 spells CASSLDREGTTNEKLFF. CDR3 DNA: TGTGCCAGCAGTTTAGATAGGGAGGGGACAACTAATGAAAAACTGTTTTTT. J is TRBJ1-4 and V is TRBV28, with D perhaps matching TRBD1 (5 bases). The CDR3 has 17 amino acids. V gave up 2 bases and J gave up 0 bases, with 13 bases separating them. The germline V gene has CDR1 MDHEN and CDR2 SYDVKM.

In its sample, this clone was seen once. The junction does not match germline at one end; this may be a read error. This sequence joins TRBV5-1 and TRBJ1-4; no firm D call. The CDR3 consists of 13 residues. The germline V gene encodes CDR1 SGHRS and CDR2 YFSETQ. CDR3: CASSLVPGQVALF. Here the CDR3 DNA reads TGCGCCAGCAGCTTGGTCCCCGGCCAAGTAGCGCTTTTT.

The CDR3 nucleotides read TGCGCCAGCAGCGGGACTAGCGGAGATACGCAGTATTTT. Translating it yields CASSGTSGDTQYF. V and J are TRBV5-1 and TRBJ2-3; TRBD2 matches 11 bases. With V trimmed by 4 bases and J by 5 bases, 0 bases remained unmatched. The CDR3 totals 13 residues. The germline V gene has CDR1 SGHRS and CDR2 YFSETQ.

The chain is built from TRBV7-3 and TRBJ2-3; a possible D gene is TRBD1 (5 bases). Looked up from germline, CDR1 is SGHTA and CDR2 is FQGTGA. Trimming left V 5 bases short and J 1 base short, with 19 bases between. CDR3 length: 17 amino acids. The CDR3 nucleotides are TGTGCCAGCAGCCCAACTTTGGGGCCGACGGGCACAGATACGCAGTATTTT. Translation: CASSPTLGPTGTDTQYF.

The chain recombines TRBV4-2 with TRBJ1-2, with a weak D call TRBD1 (5 bases). Germline V CDR1 and CDR2: LGHNA, YNFKEQ. The CDR3 sequence is 17 residues long. Trimming cost V 1 base and J 0 bases, with 15 bases left between them. Here the CDR3 DNA reads TGTGCCAGCAGCCAAGGCCCAGACAGCTACTCTAACTATGGCTACACCTTC. It yields the protein CASSQGPDSYSNYGYTF.

The chain has TRBV30 and TRBJ1-1; D unresolved. This CDR3 is built from 13 residues. V was shortened by 2 bases and J by 0 bases, with 7 bases between the two germline ends. CDR1 and CDR2 (germline): GTSNPN, SVGIG (reference sequence). The CDR3 DNA follows: TGTGCCTGGAGTAGAAGCATGAACACTGAAGCTTTCTTT. Amino acid sequence: CAWSRSMNTEAFF.

The rearrangement joins TRBV6-5 to TRBJ2-5; D ambiguous. Trimming pared 2 bases from V and 2 bases from J, leaving 6 bases between. This CDR3 is built from 13 residues. Germline CDR1 MNHEY, CDR2 SVGAGI. This CDR3 reads CASSYGWQETQYF. As DNA, the CDR3 is TGTGCCAGCAGTTACGGCTGGCAAGAGACCCAGTACTTC.

The chain uses TRBV3-1 (or the pseudogene TRBV3-2) and TRBJ1-6; unclear D gene. The CDR3 length is 16 residues. Trimming removed 0 bases from V and 6 bases from J, with 12 bases in between. Germline V gene data show CDR1 as LGHDT and CDR2 as YNNKEL (reference sequence). CDR3 protein: CASSQEWQYGNSPLHF. The CDR3 DNA reads as TGTGCCAGCAGCCAAGAATGGCAGTATGGTAATTCACCCCTCCACTTT.

This rearrangement joins TRBV9 to TRBJ2-1; 11 positions agree with TRBD2. The J segment lost 4 bases and the V segment lost 0 bases, leaving 6 bases of the junction unmatched. The germline V gene has CDR1 SGDLS and CDR2 YYNGEE. The CDR3 contains 17 residues. DNA for the CDR3: TGTGCCAGCAGCGTAGCGTTGACTAGCGGGATGTACAATGAGCAGTTCTTC. It encodes CASSVALTSGMYNEQFF.

This rearrangement joins TRBV11-2 to TRBJ2-5, with 9 bases lining up with TRBD2. CDR1 SGHAT and CDR2 FQNNGV come from the germline V gene. After removal of 6 bases from V and 4 bases from J, the junction contained 9 bases not matched to a gene. There are 15 residues in the CDR3. CDR3 in DNA: TGTGCCAGCAGATCCCTGGTTAGCGGGGGAGAGACCCAGTACTTC. It is translated as CASRSLVSGGETQYF.